The following is a T cell receptor beta chain sequence with its context. The table came from immunoSEQ multiplex PCR; TCRdb's copy has only in-frame clones and leaves some out. The sample has under 25,000 clones, about 75% seen once; the top ten hold approximately 19%. Trimming removed 5 bases from V and 4 bases from J, with 17 bases in between. In germline, CDR1 is MGHRA, CDR2 YSYEKL. This CDR3 spans 15 amino acids. This entry belongs to a study of OX40 agonist ivuxolimab in advanced cancers. Sequences were derived from CD4+ or CD8+ T cells sorted from blood, sampled in a trial of the OX40 agonist ivuxolimab. This clonotype was obtained from an adult with an advanced solid tumor such as melanoma, head and neck, liver or kidney cancer. The rearrangement joins TRBV4-1 to TRBJ1-2; D gene unclear. CDR3: CASSTPGRTRYGYTF. The CDR3 DNA sequence: TGCGCCAGCAGCACCCCAGGACGGACCCGCTATGGCTACACCTTC.